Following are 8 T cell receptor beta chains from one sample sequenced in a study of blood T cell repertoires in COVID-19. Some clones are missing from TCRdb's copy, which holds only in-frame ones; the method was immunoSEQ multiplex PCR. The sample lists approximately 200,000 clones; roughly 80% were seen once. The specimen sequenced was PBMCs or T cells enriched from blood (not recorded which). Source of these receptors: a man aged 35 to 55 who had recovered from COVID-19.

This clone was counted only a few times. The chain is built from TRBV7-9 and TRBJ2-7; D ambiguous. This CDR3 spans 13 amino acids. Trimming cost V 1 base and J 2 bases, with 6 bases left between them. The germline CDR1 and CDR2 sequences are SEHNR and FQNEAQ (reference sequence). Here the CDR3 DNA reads TGTGCCAGCAGCTTAGACACAACCTACGAGCAGTACGTC. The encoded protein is CASSLDTTYEQYV.

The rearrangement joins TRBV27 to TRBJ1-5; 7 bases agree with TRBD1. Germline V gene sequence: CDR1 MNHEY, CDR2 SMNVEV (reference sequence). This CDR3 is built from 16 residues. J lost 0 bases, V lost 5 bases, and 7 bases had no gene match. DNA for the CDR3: TGTGCCAGCAGTCCCGGGACAGTCCCTAGCAATCAGCCCCAGCATTTT. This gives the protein CASSPGTVPSNQPQHF.

The CDR3 DNA sequence: TGTGCCAGCGGCGGGACAGGGCACGAGCAGTACTTC. This translates into CASGGTGHEQYF. The V gene is TRBV27, the J gene TRBJ2-7, with 9 nucleotides matching TRBD1. Germline CDR1 MNHEY, CDR2 SMNVEV (reference sequence). CDR3 length: 12 residues. Trimming cost V 8 bases and J 5 bases; bases outside gene matches: 4.

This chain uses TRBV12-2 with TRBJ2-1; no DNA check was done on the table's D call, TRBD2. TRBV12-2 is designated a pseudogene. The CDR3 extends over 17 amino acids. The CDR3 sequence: CASRLRVWREWANEQFF. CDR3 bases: TGTGCAAGTCGCTTACGGGTATGGCGGGAGTGGGCGAATGAGCAGTTCTTC.

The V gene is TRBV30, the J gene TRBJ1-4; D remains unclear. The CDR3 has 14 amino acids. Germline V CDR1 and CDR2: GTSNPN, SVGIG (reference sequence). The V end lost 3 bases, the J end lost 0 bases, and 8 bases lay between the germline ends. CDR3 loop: CAWRGPATNEKLFF. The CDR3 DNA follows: TGTGCCTGGAGGGGCCCCGCAACTAATGAAAAACTGTTTTTT.

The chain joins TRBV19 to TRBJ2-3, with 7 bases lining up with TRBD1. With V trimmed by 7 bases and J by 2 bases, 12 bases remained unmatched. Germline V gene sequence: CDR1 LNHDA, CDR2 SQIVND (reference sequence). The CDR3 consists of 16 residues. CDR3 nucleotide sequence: TGTGCCAGTACCGACGCCCCGGGACAGATCACAGATACGCAGTATTTT. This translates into CASTDAPGQITDTQYF.

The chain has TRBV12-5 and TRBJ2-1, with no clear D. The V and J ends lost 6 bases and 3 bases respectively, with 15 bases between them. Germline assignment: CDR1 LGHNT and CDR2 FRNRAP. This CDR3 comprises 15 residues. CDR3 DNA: TGTGCTAGTGGGAATCGTACCCTCAGCTACAATGAGCAGTTCTTC. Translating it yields CASGNRTLSYNEQFF.

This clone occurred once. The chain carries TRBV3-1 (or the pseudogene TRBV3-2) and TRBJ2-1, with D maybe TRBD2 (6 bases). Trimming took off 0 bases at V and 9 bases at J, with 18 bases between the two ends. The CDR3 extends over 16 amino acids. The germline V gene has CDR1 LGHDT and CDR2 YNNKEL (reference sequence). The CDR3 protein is CASSQEGFTGASEQFF. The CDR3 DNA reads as TGTGCCAGCAGCCAAGAAGGATTTACGGGAGCCAGTGAGCAGTTCTTC.